The 9 T cell receptor beta chains below were found in one sample sequenced in a study of beta chain features in type 1 diabetes. Study results and limitations: Shorter TCRB CDR3s, moderately but significantly so, were found in Type 1 diabetes patients in all four CD4+ subsets.

Their specific antigens are unknown. Expressed TCRB transcripts got sequenced, as all isolated RNA was reverse transcribed. Produced via immunoSEQ multiplex PCR; TCRdb's table is partial and in-frame only. This sample has about 120,000 clones, with 15% to 20% found just once. Sample: central memory CD4+ T cells from blood. Every receptor here comes from a man younger than 45 with type 1 diabetes.

To note about this clone: It is likely a read error, because the conserved phenylalanine at the end of the CDR3 is missing. The DNA is left out, because the CDR3 cannot be placed on it with certainty; the CDR3 is given as TCRdb lists it. This chain links TRBV6-5 with TRBJ2-4. The CDR3 is 10 amino acids long, termini counted. CDR1 is MNHEY, CDR2 SVGAGI, per germline. CDR3 in amino acids: CASSSETGGV.

V gene TRBV30 combines with J gene TRBJ1-2; 9 bases align to TRBD1. The CDR3 has 14 amino acids. V gave up 1 base and J gave up 3 bases; unmatched junction bases: 3. The germline CDR1 and CDR2 sequences are GTSNPN and SVGIG (reference sequence). As DNA, the CDR3 is TGTGCCTGGAGTGGGACAGGGGTGTACTATGGCTACACCTTC. Translated: CAWSGTGVYYGYTF.

This clone has a handful of counts. CDR3 residues: CASSLTRSSYEQYF. DNA of the CDR3: TGTGCCAGCAGTCTGACACGCAGCTCCTACGAGCAGTACTTC. V usage is TRBV6-1 and J usage is TRBJ2-7; D is uncertain. In germline, CDR1 is MNHNS, CDR2 SASEGT. The CDR3 is 14 residues long. V lost 5 bases, J lost 0 bases, and 11 bases lay in between.

The chain couples TRBV7-9 to TRBJ2-3, with D hard to call. Trimming left V 6 bases short and J 4 bases short, with 11 bases between. Germline V gene lookup returns CDR1 SEHNR and CDR2 FQNEAQ (reference sequence). The CDR3 is 13 amino acids. The DNA of the CDR3 is TGTGCCAGCAGAGATCCGAACGCAGATACGCAGTATTTT. It encodes CASRDPNADTQYF.

This clone has just a few counts. V gene TRBV10-3 combines with J gene TRBJ2-2; D is unresolved. The CDR3 length is 13 residues. The germline V gene has CDR1 ENHRY and CDR2 SYGVKD. Trimming pared 8 bases from V and 1 base from J, leaving 8 bases between. CDR3 nucleotide sequence: TGTGCCATCGGACCCGGGAACACCGGGGAGCTGTTTTTT. This translates into CAIGPGNTGELFF.

The rearrangement uses TRBV7-2 and TRBJ1-1; D is perhaps TRBD1 (6 bases). This CDR3 is 14 amino acids long. V was cut by 5 bases and J by 4 bases, with 14 bases left in between. Germline V gives CDR1 SGHTA, CDR2 FQGNSA. CDR3 in DNA: TGTGCCAGCAGCCCCCAGGGGCAGGGCACTGAAGCTTTCTTT. Encoded protein: CASSPQGQGTEAFF. The whole variable domain, remainder taken from reference TRBV7-2 and TRBJ1-1, is GAGVSQSPSNKVTEKGKDVELRCDPISGHTALYWYRQSLGQGLEFLIYFQGNSAPDKSGLPSDRFSAERTGGSVSTLTIQRTQQEDSAVYLCASSPQGQGTEAFFGQGTRLTVV.

The chain joins TRBV7-2 to TRBJ2-3; 9 bases are shared with TRBD1. The V and J ends lost 5 bases and 6 bases, in that order; junction bases with no gene match: 9. This CDR3 has 15 residues. Germline lookup yields CDR1 SGHTA and CDR2 FQGNSA. DNA of the CDR3: TGTGCCAGCAGCGTCAGGGGACAGGGCGTGGATACGCAGTATTTT. It codes for CASSVRGQGVDTQYF.

This clone has a handful of counts. The chain employs TRBV4-2 and TRBJ2-3; 11 bases are a match to TRBD2. The CDR3 length is 17 residues. Looked up from germline, CDR1 is LGHNA and CDR2 is YNFKEQ. V lost 0 bases to trimming and J lost 6 bases; unmatched junction nucleotides: 8. The CDR3 spells CASSQELFSGGADTQYF. The CDR3 DNA reads TGTGCCAGCAGCCAAGAGTTATTTAGCGGGGGGGCCGATACGCAGTATTTT.

This clone was picked up a small number of times. V gene TRBV6-1 combines with J gene TRBJ1-5; D remains ambiguous. CDR1 and CDR2 from the germline V gene are MNHNS and SASEGT. V shed 0 bases and J shed 1 base, with 7 bases lying between them. The CDR3 extends over 15 amino acids. The CDR3: CASSEAPGSNQPQHF. The CDR3 nucleotides are TGTGCCAGCAGTGAAGCGCCTGGAAGCAATCAGCCCCAGCATTTT.